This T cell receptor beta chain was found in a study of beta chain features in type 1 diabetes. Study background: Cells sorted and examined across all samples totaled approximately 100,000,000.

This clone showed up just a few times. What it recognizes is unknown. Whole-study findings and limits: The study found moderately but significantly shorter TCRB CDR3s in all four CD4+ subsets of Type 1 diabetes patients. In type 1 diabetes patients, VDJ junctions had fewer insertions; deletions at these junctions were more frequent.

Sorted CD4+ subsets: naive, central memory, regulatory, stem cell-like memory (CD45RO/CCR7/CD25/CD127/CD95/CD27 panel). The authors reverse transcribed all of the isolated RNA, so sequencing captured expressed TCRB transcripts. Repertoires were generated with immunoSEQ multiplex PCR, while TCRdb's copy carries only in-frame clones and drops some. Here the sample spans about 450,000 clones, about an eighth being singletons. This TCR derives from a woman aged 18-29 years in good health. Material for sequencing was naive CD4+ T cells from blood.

In DNA, the CDR3 is TGTGCCAGCAGAAAAGGCGGCAACACAGATACGCAGTATTTT. As protein: CASRKGGNTDTQYF. V gene TRBV6-1 combines with J gene TRBJ2-3; D is undetermined. Trimming took off 6 bases at V and 2 bases at J, with 12 bases between the two ends. Germline V gives CDR1 MNHNS, CDR2 SASEGT. The length of the CDR3 is 14 residues.